The 15 T cell receptor beta chains below come from one sample, sequenced in a study of graft-versus-host responses after intestinal transplantation. Profiling relied on immunoSEQ multiplex PCR, and the TCRdb table lists in-frame clones only, not all of them. The sample carries approximately 130,000 clones, around nine tenths recorded once. These receptors' targets are unknown. The specimen comprised unstimulated CD4+ T cells sorted from spleen or lymph node cells, sampled before intestinal transplant. Receptor source: a human donor who received an intestinal transplant.

This chain uses TRBV6-4 with TRBJ2-2, with TRBD1 as a possible D gene (6 bases). The germline V gene has CDR1 MRHNA and CDR2 SNTAGT. V gave up 5 bases and J gave up 1 base, with 8 bases separating them. The CDR3 runs 14 residues. The CDR3 protein is CASSSDRNTGELFF. DNA of the CDR3: TGTGCCAGCAGTTCGGACAGGAACACCGGGGAGCTGTTTTTT.

The chain is built from TRBV2 and TRBJ2-1; TRBD2 matches 12 bases. The V gene end was trimmed by 6 bases and the J gene end by 0 bases; junction bases not matched to a gene: 3. The length of the CDR3 is 16 residues. Germline CDR1 and CDR2: SNHLY and FYNNEI. The DNA for the CDR3 is TGTGCCAGCAGAGGACTAGCGGGGAGCTCCTACAATGAGCAGTTCTTC. Its translation: CASRGLAGSSYNEQFF.

The J gene is TRBJ2-1, the V gene TRBV7-9; D might be TRBD1 (6 bases). Trimming shortened V by 5 bases and J by 2 bases, and 16 bases separated the two germline ends. Germline CDR1 SEHNR, CDR2 FQNEAQ (reference sequence). The CDR3 sequence is 16 residues long. The CDR3 spells CASSPPPGVTYNEQFF. The DNA for the CDR3 is TGTGCCAGCAGCCCCCCCCCAGGGGTCACCTACAATGAGCAGTTCTTC.

V and J are TRBV2 and TRBJ1-5; tentatively, D is TRBD1 (5 bases). This CDR3 comprises 13 residues. Per the germline V gene, CDR1 is SNHLY and CDR2 is FYNNEI. The germline V and J ends were trimmed by 6 bases and 6 bases, with 12 bases remaining between them. The DNA of the CDR3 is TGTGCCAGCAGGGGCCAGGGAAGTCAGCCCCAGCATTTT. Residues: CASRGQGSQPQHF.

The chain joins TRBV19 to TRBJ1-4; D remains ambiguous. The V and J ends lost 4 bases and 8 bases respectively, with 29 bases between them. The V gene's germline CDR1 is LNHDA and CDR2 SQIVND (reference sequence). CDR3 size: 19 residues. CDR3 in DNA: TGTGCCAGTAGTAGACCTCCCCGGACCGCACTATCGCTCGGCGAAAAACTGTTTTTT. This sequence encodes CASSRPPRTALSLGEKLFF.

The CDR3 reads CASSPGGNQPQHF. For the CDR3, the DNA is TGTGCCAGCAGCCCCGGGGGGAATCAGCCCCAGCATTTT. This chain links TRBV6-1 with TRBJ1-5, with TRBD1 as a possible D gene (5 bases). Deletions cut 6 bases from V and 4 bases from J, with 10 bases between. CDR3 length equals 13 residues. CDR1 is MNHNS and CDR2 is SASEGT in the germline V gene.

The chain links TRBV11-2 to TRBJ1-6; 9 nucleotides agree with TRBD1. The CDR3 sequence is 17 residues long. Germline V CDR1 and CDR2: SGHAT, FQNNGV. Trimming took 4 bases from V and 11 from J; bases not matched to a gene: 15. The CDR3 reads CASSSGQGVYGRAPLHF. The CDR3 DNA reads as TGTGCCAGCAGCTCGGGACAGGGAGTGTACGGACGTGCACCCCTCCACTTT.

The CDR3 loop reads CASSESGGPFSTDTQYF. CDR3 nucleotide sequence: TGTGCCAGCAGTGAATCCGGGGGGCCCTTTAGCACAGATACGCAGTATTTT. The rearrangement joins TRBV25-1 to TRBJ2-3, with D possibly being TRBD2 (7 bases). The V gene lost 1 base and the J gene lost 0 bases, with 14 bases spanning the gap. Germline CDR1 MGHDK, CDR2 SYGVNS. The CDR3 loop spans 17 amino acids.

The gene calls are TRBV4-1 and TRBJ1-2; tentative D call: TRBD1 (5 bases). CDR3 length: 15 residues. Per the germline V gene, CDR1 is MGHRA and CDR2 is YSYEKL. Trimming removed 4 bases at V and 4 bases at J, with 16 bases between. The CDR3 sequence: CASSPTDRPAYGYTF. For the CDR3, the DNA is TGCGCCAGCAGCCCAACCGACAGACCCGCCTATGGCTACACCTTC.

The chain's CDR3 is CASRRGLAGGSSREQYF. CDR3 in DNA: TGTGCCAGCAGGAGAGGACTAGCGGGGGGATCTTCGAGGGAGCAGTACTTC. The chain employs TRBV2 and TRBJ2-7; 14 bases map to TRBD2. The CDR3 extends over 17 amino acids. Germline lookup yields CDR1 SNHLY and CDR2 FYNNEI. The V and J ends lost 6 bases and 7 bases, in that order; junction bases with no gene match: 14.

A note on this clone: At one end the junction does not follow the germline gene, possibly because of a read error. The rearrangement uses TRBV11-2 and TRBJ1-2, with D maybe TRBD1 (5 bases). Germline lookup yields CDR1 SGHAT and CDR2 FQNNGV. CDR3 length: 13 amino acids. CDR3 sequence: CASSAIGTPVLLF. The CDR3 nucleotides read TGTGCCAGCAGCGCTATAGGGACCCCCGTCCTCCTCTTC.

The chain has TRBV11-2 and TRBJ2-7, with a tentative D call TRBD2 (5 bases). Trimming left V 1 base short and J 5 bases short, with 18 bases between. This CDR3 contains 16 residues. Germline V lookup: CDR1 SGHAT, CDR2 FQNNGV. The CDR3 reads CASSLAVGESFNEQYF. In DNA, the CDR3 is TGTGCCAGCAGCTTAGCGGTCGGGGAAAGTTTCAACGAGCAGTACTTC.

In this sample, this clone turned up once. V is TRBV19 and J is TRBJ1-2; TRBD1 agrees at 8 bases. The germline CDR1 and CDR2 sequences are LNHDA and SQIVND (reference sequence). This CDR3 comprises 15 residues. V was clipped by 4 bases and J by 7 bases; unmatched bases: 11. The CDR3 region is CASSTPPDRVGGYTF. The CDR3, as DNA: TGTGCCAGTAGTACCCCACCGGACAGGGTCGGTGGCTACACCTTC.

The chain employs TRBV4-1 and TRBJ1-2, with 8 bases matching TRBD1. This CDR3 comprises 18 residues. Germline loops: CDR1 MGHRA, CDR2 YSYEKL. Germline trimming cut 0 bases from V and 2 bases from J; bases unmatched to any gene: 11. In DNA form, the CDR3 reads TGCGCCAGCAGCCAAGAAAGGCGGGACAGGAGAATAAACTATGGCTACACCTTC. Encoded protein: CASSQERRDRRINYGYTF.

This clone was recorded a few times. This rearrangement joins TRBV14 to TRBJ1-6; the D is unclear. Germline CDR1 and CDR2: SGHDN and FVKESK. V was cut by 1 base and J by 10 bases, with 11 bases left in between. The length of the CDR3 is 14 residues. The CDR3 sequence is CASSQGGSNSPLHF. The CDR3 DNA reads TGTGCCAGCAGCCAAGGAGGGTCGAACTCACCCCTCCACTTT.